A selection of T cell receptor beta chains follows, all from one sample in a study of identifying expanded T cells in peripheral blood. Using immunoSEQ multiplex PCR, the repertoire was profiled, and TCRdb retains in-frame clones only, with some absent. The profile shows about 84,000 clones, 75% to 90% of them singletons. Source material: blood. All receptors come from a person between 18 and 75 years old in good health. The CDR3 runs from the conserved cysteine through the conserved F or W. The D gene is left open where the match is weak. The listing skips clone size in some rows; elsewhere it reads once, few, many or a size class.

once,TRBV30,TRBD2,TRBJ2-5,TGTGCCTCGAGCGGGGGGCTAGGAGAGACCCAGTACTTC,CASSGGLGETQYF
-,TRBV5-6,-,TRBJ2-1,TGTGCCAGCAGCTTCCGGGGGAGCTCCTACAATGAGCAGTTCTTC,CASSFRGSSYNEQFF
-,TRBV7-9,TRBD1,TRBJ1-2,TGTGCCAGCAGCCGAAAGGGACAGGGCCCGTGGGGCTACACCTTC,CASSRKGQGPWGYTF
-,TRBV14,-,TRBJ2-6,TGTGCCAGCAGCCAACTGTTGGGGGCGAGCTCTGGGGCCAACGTCCTGACTTTC,CASSQLLGASSGANVLTF
-,TRBV9,-,TRBJ2-7,TGTGCCAGCAGCGTAGGCAGCCAAGGATCCTACGAGCAGTACTTC,CASSVGSQGSYEQYF
-,TRBV7-7,-,TRBJ1-1,TGTGCCAGCAGCTTAAAGGAAAACACTGAAGCTTTCTTT,CASSLKENTEAFF
-,TRBV5-6,-,TRBJ1-5,TGTGCCAGCAGCTTGGCTGGAGCTGAGAATCAGCCCCAGCATTTT,CASSLAGAENQPQHF
-,TRBV7-2,-,TRBJ2-7,TGTGCCAGCAGCTTGGGCAGGCCCTACGAGCAGTACTTC,CASSLGRPYEQYF
-,TRBV6-1,TRBD1,TRBJ1-1,TGTGCCAGCAGTTCGGGACAGGGATCGGGGACTGAAGCTTTCTTT,CASSSGQGSGTEAFF
-,TRBV27,-,TRBJ1-1,TGTGCCAGCGCACAGAGGGTGGGCACTGAAGCTTTCTTT,CASAQRVGTEAFF
-,TRBV4-1,-,TRBJ2-1,TGCGCCAGCAGCCAAGAAGGGGGTCAGTTCTTC,CASSQEGGQFF
-,TRBV9,-,TRBJ2-2,TGTGCCAGCAGCAGGGGATCAAACACCGGGGAGCTGTTTTTT,CASSRGSNTGELFF
-,TRBV9,-,TRBJ1-5,TGTGCCAGCAGCGCGAGGGGCTATAGTCAGCCCCAGCATTTT,CASSARGYSQPQHF
-,TRBV6-6,TRBD1,TRBJ1-4,TGTGCCAGCAGTGTCGACAGGGCTTATGAAAAACTGTTTTTT,CASSVDRAYEKLFF
-,TRBV6-5,TRBD1,TRBJ1-2,TGTGCCAGCAGAATCATCCAGGGGGCGCTTGATGGCTACACCTTC,CASRIIQGALDGYTF
many,TRBV6-5,-,TRBJ2-2,TGTGCCAGCTCGGGACCGTCCGGCGGGGAGCTGTTTTTT,CASSGPSGGELFF
-,TRBV6-6,-,TRBJ2-6,TGTGCCAGCAGTTATTGGGGGCCTGGGGCCAACGTCCTGACTTTC,CASSYWGPGANVLTF
once,TRBV15,-,TRBJ1-1,TGTGCCACCAGCAGAGGTAGATACAGTGAAGCTTTCTTT,CATSRGRYSEAFF
-,TRBV6-5,-,TRBJ1-5,TGTGCCAGTGGAGCGACGCATCAGCCCCAGCATTTT,CASGATHQPQHF
-,TRBV5-4,-,TRBJ2-3,TGTGCCAGCAGCTTGGCTGGGGATACGCAGTATTTT,CASSLAGDTQYF
-,TRBV12-5,-,TRBJ2-7,TGTGCTAGTGGTTTCCTCAGGGACGAGCAGTACTTC,CASGFLRDEQYF
-,TRBV27,TRBD2,TRBJ2-7,TGTGCCAGCAGTCCCCGACTAGCTCGCCTCTCCTACGAGCAGTACTTC,CASSPRLARLSYEQYF
-,TRBV29-1,TRBD2,TRBJ2-3,TGCAGCGTTGGACGGACTAGCGAGCAGGGAGATACGCAGTATTTT,CSVGRTSEQGDTQYF
-,TRBV7-9,-,TRBJ1-1,TGTGCCAGCAGCCCCAGACAGCACCAGAACACTGAAGCTTTCTTT,CASSPRQHQNTEAFF
-,TRBV18,-,TRBJ1-2,TGTGCCAGCTCACCACAGGGAGAACCGGCGTATGGCTACACCTTC,CASSPQGEPAYGYTF
-,TRBV7-2,-,TRBJ1-2,TGTGCCAGCAGCTTATACGGCAGGGGCCAATCTAACTATGGCTACACCTTC,CASSLYGRGQSNYGYTF
-,TRBV11-2,TRBD1,TRBJ1-6,TGTGCCAGCAGCCCAGGGACAGGGAATTCACCCCTCCACTTT,CASSPGTGNSPLHF
-,TRBV5-4,-,TRBJ1-1,TGTGCCAGCAGCTTGCGCGTAGGGCGAACTGAAGCTTTCTTT,CASSLRVGRTEAFF
-,TRBV14,TRBD1,TRBJ2-7,TGTGCCAGCAGCCAAGAGACAGGGATTTGGAACGAGCAGTACTTC,CASSQETGIWNEQYF
-,TRBV5-4,TRBD1,TRBJ1-2,TGTGCCAGCAGCCATACCAATGACAGGGTTTTTGGCTACACCTTC,CASSHTNDRVFGYTF
few,TRBV7-8,-,TRBJ1-5,TGTGCCAGCAGCTTAGTTGGTGCAGGGATATTTCGACCCCAGCATTTT,CASSLVGAGIFRPQHF
-,TRBV6-5,-,TRBJ1-1,TGTGCCAGCAGTTGGGGACCTCGTGGCAGGAACACTGAAGCTTTCTTT,CASSWGPRGRNTEAFF
once,TRBV7-9,TRBD1,TRBJ2-1,TGTGCCAGCAGCGCTTCCGGGACAGTGGTAGGCAATGAGCAGTTCTTC,CASSASGTVVGNEQFF
once,TRBV14,-,TRBJ1-2,TGTGCCAGCAGCCAATTGGTAACACCGACGAACACTGGCTACACCTTC,CASSQLVTPTNTGYTF
-,TRBV6-5,TRBD1,TRBJ1-4,TGTGCCAGCAGTTACTCCCGGACAGGGGGCCTTCGGAAACTGTTTTTT,CASSYSRTGGLRKLFF
few,TRBV6-6,TRBD1,TRBJ1-6,TGTGCCAGCAATACAGGGGGCCGTTCACCCCTCCACTTT,CASNTGGRSPLHF
-,TRBV7-6,-,TRBJ1-1,TGTGCCAGCAGCTTAGTAGTGACAGGAGGCTCTGAAGCTTTCTTT,CASSLVVTGGSEAFF
once,TRBV2,-,TRBJ2-1,TGTGCCAGCAGTGCGAGAGGGGTGCGCGACTCCTACAATGAGCAGTTCTTC,CASSARGVRDSYNEQFF
-,TRBV18,TRBD1,TRBJ2-5,TGTGCCAGCTCTCTGGGACAGGGGAAGGGGACCCAGTACTTC,CASSLGQGKGTQYF
-,TRBV5-1,TRBD1,TRBJ1-2,TGCGCCAGTAAACCGGGACAGGGGTATTATGGCTACACCTTC,CASKPGQGYYGYTF
-,TRBV5-1,TRBD1,TRBJ1-2,TGCGCCAGCAGCCCCCCCGACAGGGAAGATGGCTACACCTTC,CASSPPDREDGYTF
once,TRBV9,-,TRBJ1-2,TGTGCCAGCAGCGCGGACAGCTCGGGCTATGGCTACACCTTC,CASSADSSGYGYTF
-,TRBV7-9,-,TRBJ1-4,TGTGCCAGCAGCTTAGCGGAAGGCCTCCTTAATGAAAAACTGTTTTTT,CASSLAEGLLNEKLFF
-,TRBV5-1,TRBD2,TRBJ2-2,TGCGCCAGCAGCTTATTAGCGGGGGAAGGGGAGCTGTTTTTT,CASSLLAGEGELFF
-,TRBV18,-,TRBJ1-6,TGTGCCAGCTCACCGATTGCTGGGAGGGAGGCTAGTTCACCCCTCCACTTT,CASSPIAGREASSPLHF
-,TRBV6-6,-,TRBJ2-1,TGTGCCAGCATGAGGGGATTTTTGAATGAGCAGTTCTTC,CASMRGFLNEQFF
-,TRBV6-5,-,TRBJ1-5,TGTGCCAGCAGACGCGACAGGACCCTCAATCAGCCCCAGCATTTT,CASRRDRTLNQPQHF
-,TRBV29-1,-,TRBJ1-1,TGCAGCGTTGGACATTTGAACACTGAAGCTTTCTTT,CSVGHLNTEAFF
-,TRBV7-3,-,TRBJ2-3,TGTGCCAGCAGCTTAGTTCTATGGAGGTCTAGCACAGATACGCAGTATTTT,CASSLVLWRSSTDTQYF
-,TRBV18,-,TRBJ1-1,TGTGCCAGCTCACCTATTTGGTGGACACATGAAGCTTTCTTT,CASSPIWWTHEAFF
-,TRBV11-3,-,TRBJ2-7,TGTGCCAGCAGCCTGGGGAGACGGTCCTACGAGCAGTACTTC,CASSLGRRSYEQYF
-,TRBV6-1,-,TRBJ1-5,TGTGCCAGCAAAATCGGGACCCCACTTAATCAGCCCCAGCATTTT,CASKIGTPLNQPQHF
-,TRBV15,TRBD1,TRBJ2-7,TGTGCCACCAGCAGGGTAGAGACAGGGGGCTTCTACGAGCAGTACTTC,CATSRVETGGFYEQYF
-,TRBV2,-,TRBJ1-2,TGTGCCAGCAGGGCGTTATCGGTCTATGGCTACACCTTC,CASRALSVYGYTF
-,TRBV5-4,-,TRBJ1-6,TGTGCCAGCAGCCCGAGCAAGGGGCTGGGGGATTCACCCCTCCACTTT,CASSPSKGLGDSPLHF